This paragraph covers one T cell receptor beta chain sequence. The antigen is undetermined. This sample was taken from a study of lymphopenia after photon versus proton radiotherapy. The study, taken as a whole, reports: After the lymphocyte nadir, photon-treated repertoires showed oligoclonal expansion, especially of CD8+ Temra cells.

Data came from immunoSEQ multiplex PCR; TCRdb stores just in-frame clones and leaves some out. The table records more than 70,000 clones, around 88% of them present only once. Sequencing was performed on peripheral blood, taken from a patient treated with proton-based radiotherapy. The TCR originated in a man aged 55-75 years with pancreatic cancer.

The CDR3 here is CASSQDDGTGVWEQYF. The CDR3 DNA sequence: TGTGCCAGCAGCCAAGATGACGGGACGGGGGTCTGGGAGCAGTACTTC. The gene calls are TRBV14 and TRBJ2-7; TRBD2 might be the D (6 bases). CDR3 length equals 16 residues. V lost 0 bases, J lost 7 bases, and 19 bases lay in between. The V gene's germline CDR1 is SGHDN and CDR2 FVKESK.